These 2 T cell receptor beta chains were sequenced from one sample in a study of blood T cell repertoires in COVID-19. The assay was immunoSEQ multiplex PCR, and TCRdb's table has in-frame clones only and misses some. The table has about 130,000 clones, 80% to 90% seen once. Sequenced input: peripheral blood. Every receptor here comes from a man aged 50-60 years with active or convalescent COVID-19.

The J gene is TRBJ2-7, the V gene TRBV21-1; the table names TRBD2, a call not compared with the DNA. TRBV21-1 is a pseudogene locus. The CDR3 runs 13 residues. The CDR3 DNA reads as TGTGCCAGCAGCAAAGGTCCGGGTCTGGAGCAGTACTTC. It translates to CASSKGPGLEQYF.

The gene calls are TRBV20-1 and TRBJ2-5; TRBD2 aligns across 9 bases. Trimming took 3 bases from V and 4 from J; bases not matched to a gene: 15. Per germline, CDR1 DFQATT and CDR2 SNEGSKA (reference sequence). This CDR3 spans 17 amino acids. CDR3 sequence (DNA): TGCAGTGCTAGTAAACCTGGCGGGAGGGCCCCGGGAGAGACCCAGTACTTC. It yields the protein CSASKPGGRAPGETQYF.